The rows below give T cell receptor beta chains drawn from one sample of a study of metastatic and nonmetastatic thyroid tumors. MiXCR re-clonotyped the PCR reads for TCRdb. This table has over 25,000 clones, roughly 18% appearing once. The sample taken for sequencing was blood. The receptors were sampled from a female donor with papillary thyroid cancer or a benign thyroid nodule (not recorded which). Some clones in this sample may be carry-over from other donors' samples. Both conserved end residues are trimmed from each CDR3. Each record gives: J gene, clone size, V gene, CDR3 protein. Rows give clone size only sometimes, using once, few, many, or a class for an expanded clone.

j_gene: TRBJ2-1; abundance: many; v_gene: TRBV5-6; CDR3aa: ASSRGLFWNNEQF
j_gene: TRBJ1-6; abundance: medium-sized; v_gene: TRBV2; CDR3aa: ASSDYTDASPLH
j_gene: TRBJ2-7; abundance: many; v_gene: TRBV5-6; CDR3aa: ASSLTMTFYEQY
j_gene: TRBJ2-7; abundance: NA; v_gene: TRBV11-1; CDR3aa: ASSVREGSPPYEQY
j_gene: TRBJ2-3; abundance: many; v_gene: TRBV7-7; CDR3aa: ASSLSPGSIDTQY
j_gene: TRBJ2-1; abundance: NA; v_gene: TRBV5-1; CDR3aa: ASSSGRKGSSYNEQF
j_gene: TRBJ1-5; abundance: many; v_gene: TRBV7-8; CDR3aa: ASSLGRGNQPQH
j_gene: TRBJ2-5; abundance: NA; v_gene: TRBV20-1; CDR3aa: SARDSRGPARRGETQY
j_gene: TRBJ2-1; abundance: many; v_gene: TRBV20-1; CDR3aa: SARDRKREVVNEQF
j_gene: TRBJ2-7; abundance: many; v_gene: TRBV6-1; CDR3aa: ASSHNRERYEQY
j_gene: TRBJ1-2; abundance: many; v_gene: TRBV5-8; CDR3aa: ASSPSYGYT
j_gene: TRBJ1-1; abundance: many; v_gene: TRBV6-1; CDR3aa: ASTPRAGTNTEAF
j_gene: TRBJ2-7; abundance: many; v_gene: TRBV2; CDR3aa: ASRDLSYEQY
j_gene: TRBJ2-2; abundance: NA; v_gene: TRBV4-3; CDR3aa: ASSQGTGDNTGELF
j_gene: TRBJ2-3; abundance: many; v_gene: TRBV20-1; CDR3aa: SATPTDTQY
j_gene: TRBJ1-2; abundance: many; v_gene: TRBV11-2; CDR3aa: ASSHGRNYGYT
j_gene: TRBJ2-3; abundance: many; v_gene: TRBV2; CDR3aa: ATTGGRSTDTQY
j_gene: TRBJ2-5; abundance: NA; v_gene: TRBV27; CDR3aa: ASNPLSGRARGETQY
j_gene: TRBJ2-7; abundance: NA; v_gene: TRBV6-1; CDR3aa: ASMPGHGPYEQY
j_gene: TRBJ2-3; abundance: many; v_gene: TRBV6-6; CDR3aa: ASSYGGATDTQY
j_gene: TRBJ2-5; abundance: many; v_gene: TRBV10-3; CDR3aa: AISENRGIETQY
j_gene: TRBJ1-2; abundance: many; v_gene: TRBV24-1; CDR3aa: ATSDSPREGYT
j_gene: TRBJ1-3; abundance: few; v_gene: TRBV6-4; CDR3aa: ASSPTGDPVNTIY
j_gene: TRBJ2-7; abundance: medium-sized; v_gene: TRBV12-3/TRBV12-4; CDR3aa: ASSSTYEQY
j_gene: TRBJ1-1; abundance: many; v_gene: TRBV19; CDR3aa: ASSISVGAEAF
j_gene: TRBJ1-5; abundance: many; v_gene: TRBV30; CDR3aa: ACSGAHNQPQH
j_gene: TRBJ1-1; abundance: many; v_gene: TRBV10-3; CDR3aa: ATRTGDRNTEAF
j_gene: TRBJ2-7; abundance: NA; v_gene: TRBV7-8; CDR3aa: ASSNLTGLVSREQY
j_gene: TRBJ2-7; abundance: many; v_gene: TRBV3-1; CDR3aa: ASSQDLTSGTYEQY
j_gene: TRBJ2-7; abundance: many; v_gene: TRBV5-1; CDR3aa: ASSLVDRDNEQY
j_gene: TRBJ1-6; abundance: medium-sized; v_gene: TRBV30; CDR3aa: AWSVLDGSPLH
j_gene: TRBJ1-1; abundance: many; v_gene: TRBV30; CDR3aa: AWSTQKITGDTEAF
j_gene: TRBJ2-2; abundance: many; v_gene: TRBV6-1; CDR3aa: ASSSSGGRGGLF
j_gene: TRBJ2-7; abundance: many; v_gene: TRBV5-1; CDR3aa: ASSLGGETYEQY
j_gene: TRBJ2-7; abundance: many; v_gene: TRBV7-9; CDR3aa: ASSEAGGYEQY
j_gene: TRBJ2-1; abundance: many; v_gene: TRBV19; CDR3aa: ASKGRLAGTEQF
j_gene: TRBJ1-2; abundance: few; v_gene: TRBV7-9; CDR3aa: ASREQGFGYT
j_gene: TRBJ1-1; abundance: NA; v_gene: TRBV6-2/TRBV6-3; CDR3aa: AGSGQGDTEAL
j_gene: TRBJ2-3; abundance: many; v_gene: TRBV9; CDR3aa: ASSDPTGGDTDTQY
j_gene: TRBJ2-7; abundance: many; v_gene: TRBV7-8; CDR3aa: ASSPLAGEGYEQY
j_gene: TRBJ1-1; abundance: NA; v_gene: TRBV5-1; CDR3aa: ASSLATDSEAF
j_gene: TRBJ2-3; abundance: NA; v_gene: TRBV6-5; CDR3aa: ASIYFRGTWGTDTQY
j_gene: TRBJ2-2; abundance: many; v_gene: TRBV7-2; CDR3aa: ASSTAGGLYAGELF
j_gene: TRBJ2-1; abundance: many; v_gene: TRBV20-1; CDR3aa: SARDKAMGEQF
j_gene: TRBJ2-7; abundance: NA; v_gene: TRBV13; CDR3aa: ASSTPLGTSGKINYEQY
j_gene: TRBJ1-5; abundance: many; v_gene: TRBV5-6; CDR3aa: ASSLAGRTGREPQH
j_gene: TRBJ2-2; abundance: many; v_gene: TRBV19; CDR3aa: ASLKRESSGELF
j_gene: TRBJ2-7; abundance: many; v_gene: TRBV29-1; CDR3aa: SGRGPGEQY
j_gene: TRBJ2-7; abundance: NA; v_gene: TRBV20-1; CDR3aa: SAMHQAGAISYEQY
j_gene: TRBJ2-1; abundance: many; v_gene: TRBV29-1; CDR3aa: SATSYNEQF
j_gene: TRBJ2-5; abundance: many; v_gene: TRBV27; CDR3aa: ASSLGAGLARPETQY
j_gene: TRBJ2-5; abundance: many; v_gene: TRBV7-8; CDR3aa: ASSKLAPGGTQY
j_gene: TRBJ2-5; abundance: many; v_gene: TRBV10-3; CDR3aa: AISEISAGGSKTQY
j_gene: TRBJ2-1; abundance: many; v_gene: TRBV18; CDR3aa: ASSPGTGPLNEQF
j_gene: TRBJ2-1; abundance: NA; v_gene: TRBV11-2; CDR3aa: ASSMTRSGYNEQF